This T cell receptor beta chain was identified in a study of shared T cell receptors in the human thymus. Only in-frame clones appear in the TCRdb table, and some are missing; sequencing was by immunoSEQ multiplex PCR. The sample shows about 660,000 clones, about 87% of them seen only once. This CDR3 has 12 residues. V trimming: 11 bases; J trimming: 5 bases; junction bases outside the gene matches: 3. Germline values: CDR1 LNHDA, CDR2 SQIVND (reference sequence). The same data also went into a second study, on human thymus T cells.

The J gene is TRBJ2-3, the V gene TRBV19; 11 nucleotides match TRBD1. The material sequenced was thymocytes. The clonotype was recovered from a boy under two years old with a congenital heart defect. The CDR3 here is CAGTGGQDTQYF. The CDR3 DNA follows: TGTGCCGGGACAGGGGGACAAGATACGCAGTATTTT. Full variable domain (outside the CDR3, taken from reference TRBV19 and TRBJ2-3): DGGITQSPKYLFRKEGQNVTLSCEQNLNHDAMYWYRQDPGQGLRLIYYSQIVNDFQKGDIAEGYSVSREKKESFPLTVTSAQKNPTAFYLCAGTGGQDTQYFGPGTRLTVL.